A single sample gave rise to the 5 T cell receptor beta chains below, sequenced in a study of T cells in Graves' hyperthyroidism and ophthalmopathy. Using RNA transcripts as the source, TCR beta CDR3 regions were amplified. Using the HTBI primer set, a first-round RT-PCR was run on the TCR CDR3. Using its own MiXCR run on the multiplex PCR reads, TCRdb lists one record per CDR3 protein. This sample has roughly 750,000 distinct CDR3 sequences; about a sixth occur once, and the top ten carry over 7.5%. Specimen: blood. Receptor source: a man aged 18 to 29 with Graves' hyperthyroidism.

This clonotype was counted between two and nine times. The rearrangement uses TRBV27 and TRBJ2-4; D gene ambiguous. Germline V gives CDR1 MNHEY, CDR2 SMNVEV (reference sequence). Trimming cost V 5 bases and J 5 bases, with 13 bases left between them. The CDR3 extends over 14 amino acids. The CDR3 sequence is CASSPSSGQNIQYF. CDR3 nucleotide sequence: TGTGCCAGCAGTCCTTCGTCCGGGCAAAACATTCAGTACTTC.

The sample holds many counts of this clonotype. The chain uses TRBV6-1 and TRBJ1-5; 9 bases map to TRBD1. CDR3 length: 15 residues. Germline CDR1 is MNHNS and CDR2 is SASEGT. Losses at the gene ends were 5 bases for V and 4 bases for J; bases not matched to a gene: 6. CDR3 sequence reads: CASSYTGQGNQPQHF. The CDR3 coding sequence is TGTGCCAGCAGTTATACGGGACAGGGAAATCAGCCCCAGCATTTT.

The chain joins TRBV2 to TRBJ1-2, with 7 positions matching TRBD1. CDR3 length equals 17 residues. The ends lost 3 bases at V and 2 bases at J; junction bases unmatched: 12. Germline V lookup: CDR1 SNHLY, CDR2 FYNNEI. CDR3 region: CASSDENTGDLNYGYTF. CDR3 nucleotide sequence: TGTGCCAGCAGTGATGAAAATACAGGGGACCTCAACTATGGCTACACCTTC.

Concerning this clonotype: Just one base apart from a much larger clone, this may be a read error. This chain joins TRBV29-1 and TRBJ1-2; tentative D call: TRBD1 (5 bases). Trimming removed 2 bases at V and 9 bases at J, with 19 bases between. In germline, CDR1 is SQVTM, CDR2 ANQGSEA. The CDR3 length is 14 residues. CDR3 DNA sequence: TGCAGCGTTGAATCCCGGGGGGGAAGAGGTAGCTACACCTTC. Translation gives CSVESRGGRGSYTF. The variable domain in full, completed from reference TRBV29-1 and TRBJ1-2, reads SAVISQKPSRDICQRGTSLTIQCQVDSQVTMMFWYRQQPGQSLTLIATANQGSEATYESGFVIDKFPISRPNLTFSTLTVSNMSPEDSSIYLCSVESRGGRGSYTFGSGTRLTVV.

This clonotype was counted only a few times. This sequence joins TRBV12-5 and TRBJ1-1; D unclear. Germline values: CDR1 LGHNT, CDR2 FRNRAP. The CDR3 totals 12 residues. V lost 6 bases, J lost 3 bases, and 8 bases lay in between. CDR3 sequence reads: CASGPRDTEAFF. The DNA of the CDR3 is TGTGCTAGTGGGCCCCGGGACACTGAAGCTTTCTTT.